The 15 T cell receptor beta chains below were found in one sample sequenced in a study of blood T cell repertoires in COVID-19. Profiled with immunoSEQ multiplex PCR; TCRdb holds only in-frame clones, not every one. This repertoire shows around 280,000 clones, approximately 86% found once; its top ten account for 2% to 2.5%. Sequencing was performed on peripheral blood. These receptors were taken from a woman aged 25-40 years who had recovered from COVID-19.

This clone occurred a few times. The chain is built from TRBV19 and TRBJ2-7; D unclear. CDR3 size: 14 residues. V shed 0 bases and J shed 0 bases, with 6 bases lying between them. Germline V lookup: CDR1 LNHDA, CDR2 SQIVND (reference sequence). Here the CDR3 reads CASSIEAGSYEQYF. CDR3 sequence (DNA): TGTGCCAGTAGTATAGAGGCAGGCTCCTACGAGCAGTACTTC.

The chain has TRBV27 and TRBJ2-7; TRBD2 might be the D (6 bases). Trimming stripped 3 bases from V and 2 bases from J, with 14 bases between. The V gene's germline CDR1 is MNHEY and CDR2 SMNVEV (reference sequence). The CDR3 covers 15 residues. As DNA, the CDR3 is TGTGCCAGCAGTTTTCTACCGGGAGCCCCCTACGAGCAGTACTTC. It yields the protein CASSFLPGAPYEQYF.

The genes are TRBV4-3 and TRBJ2-7; 8 bases agree with TRBD1. V lost 4 bases to trimming and J lost 5 bases; unmatched junction nucleotides: 7. The CDR3 spans 14 residues. The germline V gene encodes CDR1 LGHNA and CDR2 YSLEER. CDR3 region: CASSRMTGDDEQYF. CDR3 DNA: TGCGCCAGCAGCCGAATGACAGGGGACGACGAGCAGTACTTC.

The genes are TRBV7-9 and TRBJ2-7; no clear D. The CDR3 totals 12 residues. Germline-derived CDR1 and CDR2 are SEHNR and FQNEAQ (reference sequence). The V end lost 0 bases, the J end lost 3 bases, and 3 bases lay between the germline ends. Written as DNA, the CDR3 is TGTGCCAGCAGCTTAGCCTACTACGAGCAGTACTTC. Translating gives CASSLAYYEQYF. The whole variable domain, filled in from reference TRBV7-9 and TRBJ2-7, reads DTGVSQNPRHKITKRGQNVTFRCDPISEHNRLYWYRQTLGQGPEFLTYFQNEAQLEKSRLLSDRFSAERPKGSFSTLEIQRTEQGDSAMYLCASSLAYYEQYFGPGTRLTVT.

J is TRBJ2-5 and V is TRBV4-1; D may be TRBD1 (5 bases). CDR3 size: 13 residues. In germline, CDR1 is MGHRA, CDR2 YSYEKL. The V and J ends lost 4 bases and 3 bases respectively, with 9 bases between them. The CDR3 sequence is CASSLDTEETQYF. The CDR3, as DNA: TGCGCCAGCAGCCTGGACACAGAAGAGACCCAGTACTTC.

The chain links TRBV6-5 to TRBJ1-1, with D unresolved. The V end lost 4 bases, the J end lost 1 base, and 10 bases lay between the germline ends. From germline, CDR1 is MNHEY and CDR2 SVGAGI. The CDR3 length is 14 residues. The CDR3 loop reads CASSFDWKNTEAFF. CDR3 in DNA: TGTGCCAGCAGTTTTGACTGGAAGAACACTGAAGCTTTCTTT.

This clone was seen at least ten times. The chain combines TRBV6-5 with TRBJ1-2; maybe TRBD1 (5 bases). The CDR3 has 13 amino acids. Germline CDR1 and CDR2: MNHEY and SVGAGI. Trimming removed 7 bases at V and 6 bases at J, with 15 bases between. CDR3: CASNPNPGDGYTF. CDR3 bases: TGTGCCAGCAACCCGAACCCGGGGGATGGCTACACCTTC.

Only one count was recorded for this clone. The chain couples TRBV6-5 to TRBJ2-7, with D possibly being TRBD1 (5 bases). The germline V and J ends were trimmed by 8 bases and 3 bases, with 11 bases remaining between them. Germline CDR1 is MNHEY and CDR2 is SVGAGI. This CDR3 comprises 12 residues. CDR3 DNA: TGTGCCAGCTTCCCGACAGTCTACGAGCAGTACTTC. Encoded protein: CASFPTVYEQYF.

The gene calls are TRBV5-4 and TRBJ1-2; no definite D call. Trimming removed 0 bases at V and 6 bases at J, with 12 bases between. Germline CDR1 reads SGHNT; CDR2 reads YYREEE (reference sequence). This CDR3 comprises 14 residues. The CDR3 sequence is CASSLGQILNGYTF. CDR3 nucleotides: TGTGCCAGCAGCTTGGGGCAGATCCTGAATGGCTACACCTTC. The full variable domain, its missing parts supplied by reference TRBV5-4 and TRBJ1-2, is ETGVTQSPTHLIKTRGQQVTLRCSSQSGHNTVSWYQQALGQGPQFIFQYYREEENGRGNFPPRFSGLQFPNYSSELNVNALELDDSALYLCASSLGQILNGYTFGSGTRLTVV.

CDR3 in amino acids: CASSSLGTSGSGRDTGELFF. CDR3 coding DNA: TGCGCCAGCAGTTCACTTGGGACTAGCGGGTCGGGGAGGGACACCGGGGAGCTGTTTTTT. The chain has TRBV10-1 and TRBJ2-2; TRBD2 matches at 12 bases. The CDR3 extends over 20 amino acids. CDR1 and CDR2 (germline): WNHNN, SYGVQD (reference sequence). V was pared by 5 bases and J by 3 bases, with 16 bases of the junction left unmatched.

This clone was seen a single time. The gene calls are TRBV4-1 and TRBJ1-2; no clear D gene. The CDR3 sequence is 15 residues long. Germline V gives CDR1 MGHRA, CDR2 YSYEKL. The V end lost 3 bases, the J end lost 0 bases, and 11 bases lay between the germline ends. CDR3 region: CASSHIGEANYGYTF. The CDR3 DNA follows: TGCGCCAGCAGCCATATCGGGGAAGCTAACTATGGCTACACCTTC.

The rearrangement uses TRBV5-8 and TRBJ2-1; the match to TRBD2 covers 14 bases. CDR3 length equals 18 residues. V was clipped by 5 bases and J by 9 bases; unmatched bases: 16. The germline CDR1 and CDR2 sequences are SGHTS and YDEGEE. CDR3 bases: TGTGCCAGCAGACGGGGACTAGCGGGAGTTTCTGACAGAGGTGAGCAGTTCTTC. Translated: CASRRGLAGVSDRGEQFF.

The chain recombines TRBV7-9 with TRBJ2-5; no clear D. This CDR3 region has 13 residues. V shed 5 bases and J shed 4 bases, with 11 bases lying between them. The germline CDR1 and CDR2 sequences are SEHNR and FQNEAQ (reference sequence). The CDR3 DNA reads as TGTGCCAGCAGCCCTCTTCGAGTAGAGACCCAGTACTTC. Protein product: CASSPLRVETQYF.

V and J are TRBV10-1 and TRBJ2-2; TRBD2 matches at 11 bases. V lost 9 bases, J lost 2 bases, and 5 bases stayed unmatched. Germline-derived CDR1 and CDR2 are WNHNN and SYGVQD (reference sequence). The CDR3 runs 15 residues. The chain's CDR3 is CARLGLAVNTGELFF. The CDR3 nucleotides read TGCGCCAGGCTGGGACTAGCGGTAAACACCGGGGAGCTGTTTTTT.

V is TRBV30 and J is TRBJ1-2; D is perhaps TRBD1 (5 bases). V was clipped by 5 bases and J by 4 bases, with 8 bases between them. CDR1 is GTSNPN and CDR2 is SVGIG in the germline V gene (reference sequence). This CDR3 comprises 11 residues. The CDR3 DNA reads as TGTGCCTGGCCAGGGTCCTATGGCTACACCTTC. Translated: CAWPGSYGYTF.